The clone carrying this TCR beta chain is classed as large by frequency. 10X single-cell V(D)J and 5' gene-expression libraries profiled CSF cells. TCRdb reprocessed the 10x single-cell sequencing reads, keeping one entry per CDR3 protein, no DNA. The sample totals over a thousand distinct CDR3 sequences. These data come from a study of CD8 T cells in cerebrospinal fluid in Alzheimer's disease. This TCR derives from a human donor with Alzheimer's disease. The sample comprised cerebrospinal fluid.

CDR3 loop: CSARGGFAPGELFF. This sequence joins TRBV20-1 and TRBJ2-2; there is no DNA to check the TCRdb D call of TRBD1. The CDR3 consists of 14 residues. Germline V gives CDR1 DFQATT, CDR2 SNEGSKA (reference sequence).